This TCR beta chain was sequenced in a study of blood T cells in healthy people across ages. Study results and caveats: More naive CD4+ cells and higher diversity were found in long-lived than in aged donors.

This clonotype turned up a few times. The antigen remains unidentified. The authors ran a second PCR of 7 to 11 cycles using a sample-barcoded 5' primer and a J-beta primer mix. TCRdb ran MiXCR on the 5' RACE reads and lists one entry per CDR3 protein. The sample includes 600,000 to 850,000 distinct CDR3 sequences, roughly 47% of them seen just once. Source material: blood. The sequence came from a woman aged 55-69 years in good health.

CDR3 protein: CSGVSVSTQYF. The CDR3 DNA reads TGCAGCGGCGTTAGCGTTTCTACGCAGTATTTT. This chain connects TRBV29-1 to TRBJ2-3; maybe TRBD2 (5 bases). CDR1 is SQVTM, CDR2 ANQGSEA, per germline. The CDR3 totals 11 residues. Trimming pared 7 bases from V and 8 bases from J, leaving 13 bases between.